The 25 T cell receptor beta chains presented below share a single source sample, sequenced in a study of type 1 regulatory T cells. From the reads, TCRdb called clonotypes with MiXCR, one entry per CDR3 protein. This table holds about 68,000 distinct CDR3 sequences, 63% found once. These receptors have no known antigen. The sequenced material came from cultured T cells, either the whole culture or a sorted T cell fraction (not recorded which). Sample subset: Tr1-enriched cell product generated in vitro against host alloantigens. These receptors came from a human donor in good health.

The rearrangement joins TRBV20-1 to TRBJ1-4; tentatively, D is TRBD1 (5 bases). CDR3 size: 16 residues. The germline CDR1 and CDR2 sequences are DFQATT and SNEGSKA (reference sequence). V lost 6 bases and J 10 bases, leaving 27 bases between the germline ends. CDR3 sequence: CSASSPGAGKGGKLFF. In DNA, the CDR3 is TGCAGTGCCAGCTCCCCCGGGGCAGGGAAAGGTGGAAAACTGTTTTTT.

A note on this clonotype: Just one base apart from a much larger clone, this may be a read error. This chain uses TRBV5-1 with TRBJ1-1; tentatively, D is TRBD1 (5 bases). Germline CDR1 and CDR2: SGHRS and YFSETQ. This CDR3 spans 15 amino acids. The CDR3 sequence: CAGSLVTGANTEAFF. CDR3 DNA sequence: TGCGCCGGCAGCTTGGTTACAGGAGCGAACACTGAAGCTTTCTTT.

The chain joins TRBV20-1 to TRBJ2-4; D is undetermined. This CDR3 comprises 13 residues. The V gene's germline CDR1 is DFQATT and CDR2 SNEGSKA (reference sequence). The ends were cut back, 8 bases at V and 9 bases at J, with 20 bases in the middle. The CDR3 DNA is TGCAGTTCGAGCCCGGACGGCCGCGGCATTCAGTACTTC. This gives the protein CSSSPDGRGIQYF.

The V gene is TRBV5-4, the J gene TRBJ2-1; 8 bases line up with TRBD2. CDR1 is SGHNT, CDR2 YYREEE, per germline (reference sequence). V shed 1 base, J shed 3 bases, and the junction held 3 bases outside the gene matches. The CDR3 is 15 amino acids. CDR3 DNA sequence: TGTGCCAGCAGCTTGTTTGCGGGAGGCTACAATGAGCAGTTCTTC. Translated: CASSLFAGGYNEQFF.

J is TRBJ1-2 and V is TRBV3-1; no clear D gene. This CDR3 spans 12 amino acids. Germline V CDR1 and CDR2: LGHDT, YNNKEL (reference sequence). Trimming pared 7 bases from V and 4 bases from J, leaving 10 bases between. The CDR3 nucleotides read TGTGCCAGCAAAGGAGCTCTCTATGGCTACACCTTC. Translation gives CASKGALYGYTF.

The rearrangement joins TRBV19 to TRBJ1-5, with D unresolved. The CDR3 covers 12 residues. V lost 7 bases to trimming and J lost 2 bases, with 6 bases between them. Looked up from germline, CDR1 is LNHDA and CDR2 is SQIVND (reference sequence). The CDR3 is CASKWGNQPQHF. Written as DNA, the CDR3 is TGTGCCAGTAAGTGGGGCAATCAGCCCCAGCATTTT.

This clonotype is a singleton in its sample. The V gene is TRBV4-1, the J gene TRBJ2-1; TRBD2 matches 9 bases. The germline gives CDR1 MGHRA, CDR2 YSYEKL. The CDR3 is 16 residues long. V shed 6 bases, J shed 3 bases, and the junction held 9 bases outside the gene matches. The CDR3 sequence: CASSEPSSGNYNEQFF. In DNA, the CDR3 is TGCGCCAGCAGTGAACCCTCTAGCGGGAACTACAATGAGCAGTTCTTC.

CDR3 protein: CATSPRSGFGNEQFF. Here the CDR3 DNA reads TGTGCCACCAGCCCACGGAGCGGCTTCGGAAATGAGCAGTTCTTC. The chain is built from TRBV15 and TRBJ2-1; D may be TRBD2 (5 bases). V lost 5 bases and J 7 bases, leaving 18 bases between the germline ends. CDR1 and CDR2 from the germline V gene are LNHNV and YYDKDF (reference sequence). CDR3 length equals 15 residues.

The chain couples TRBV19 to TRBJ1-2; tentative D call: TRBD1 (6 bases). CDR1 and CDR2 from the germline V gene are LNHDA and SQIVND (reference sequence). V was shortened by 3 bases and J by 0 bases, with 14 bases between the two germline ends. There are 16 residues in the CDR3. CDR3 bases: TGTGCCAGTAGTATCGAGGGGACACGGACTAACTATGGCTACACCTTC. Translation: CASSIEGTRTNYGYTF.

The rearrangement links TRBV24-1 to TRBJ2-1; D call uncertain. CDR3 length: 13 amino acids. Germline CDR1 and CDR2: KGHDR and SFDVKD. V was shortened by 3 bases and J by 15 bases, with 17 bases between the two germline ends. The chain's CDR3 is CATSDPLLAPLFF. The CDR3 nucleotides read TGTGCCACCAGTGATCCGCTATTGGCCCCGCTGTTCTTC.

The chain employs TRBV19 and TRBJ2-5, with D unresolved. The CDR3 loop spans 14 amino acids. The germline V gene has CDR1 LNHDA and CDR2 SQIVND (reference sequence). Trimming took 6 bases from V and 1 from J, leaving 12 bases between them. The CDR3 spells CASSLFHSQETQYF. The CDR3 DNA sequence: TGTGCCAGTAGCCTCTTCCACAGCCAAGAGACCCAGTACTTC.

The sample holds many counts of this clonotype. The J gene is TRBJ2-1, the V gene TRBV3-1, with D perhaps being TRBD1 or TRBD2 (5 bases each). Germline-derived CDR1 and CDR2 are LGHDT and YNNKEL (reference sequence). This CDR3 has 14 residues. Trimming cost V 6 bases and J 9 bases, with 18 bases left between them. Here the CDR3 DNA reads TGTGCCAGCAGGCGTCCGGGACCATCCGGTGAGCAGTTCTTC. Protein product: CASRRPGPSGEQFF.

V and J are TRBV6-5 and TRBJ2-5; 14 nucleotides agree with TRBD2. The V gene end was trimmed by 6 bases and the J gene end by 7 bases; junction bases not matched to a gene: 7. Per the germline V gene, CDR1 is MNHEY and CDR2 is SVGAGI. The CDR3 runs 15 residues. CDR3 coding DNA: TGTGCCAGCAGGCCCGGGACTAGCGGGAGTGGGACCCAGTACTTC. Translation gives CASRPGTSGSGTQYF.

This chain joins TRBV5-6 and TRBJ2-5; TRBD1 matches at 11 bases. CDR3 length: 15 residues. J lost 5 bases, V lost 1 base, and 4 bases had no gene match. Germline V gives CDR1 SGHDT, CDR2 YYEEEE. CDR3 protein: CASSLWTGGGETQYF. Here the CDR3 DNA reads TGTGCCAGCAGCTTGTGGACAGGGGGCGGGGAGACCCAGTACTTC. Supplemented by reference TRBV5-6 and TRBJ2-5, the full variable domain reads DAGVTQSPTHLIKTRGQQVTLRCSPKSGHDTVSWYQQALGQGPQFIFQYYEEEERQRGNFPDRFSGHQFPNYSSELNVNALLLGDSALYLCASSLWTGGGETQYFGPGTRLLVL.

The V gene is TRBV27, the J gene TRBJ2-3, with TRBD2 as a possible D gene (6 bases). The CDR3 covers 13 residues. The germline gives CDR1 MNHEY, CDR2 SMNVEV (reference sequence). Trimming took off 8 bases at V and 6 bases at J, with 15 bases between the two ends. CDR3 bases: TGTGCCAGCGGCCGCTTGGCGGGGGATACGCAGTATTTT. This gives the protein CASGRLAGDTQYF.

The V gene is TRBV10-3, the J gene TRBJ1-5; possible D gene TRBD1, 6 bases. Germline values: CDR1 ENHRY, CDR2 SYGVKD. There are 13 residues in the CDR3. V was cut by 6 bases and J by 3 bases, with 9 bases left in between. In DNA, the CDR3 is TGTGCCATCAGCGGACAGCCCAATCAGCCCCAGCATTTT. Translating it yields CAISGQPNQPQHF.

The chain has TRBV15 and TRBJ2-1; 7 positions agree with TRBD2. Germline CDR1 and CDR2: LNHNV and YYDKDF (reference sequence). Unmatched junction bases numbered 6, after V lost 8 bases and J lost 8 bases. The CDR3 has 12 amino acids. As DNA, the CDR3 is TGTGCCACCCCGGGAGGAATGGATGAGCAGTTCTTC. This codes for CATPGGMDEQFF.

This clonotype appeared a few times. The rearrangement joins TRBV5-4 to TRBJ1-3; 10 nucleotides match TRBD1. The CDR3 loop spans 14 amino acids. Germline V gene data show CDR1 as SGHNT and CDR2 as YYREEE (reference sequence). V dropped 4 bases and J dropped 5; count of bases not matched to a gene: 3. CDR3 nucleotides: TGTGCCAGCAGCCGGGACAGGGGTAGAAACACCATATATTTT. This gives the protein CASSRDRGRNTIYF.

This clonotype showed up just once. The CDR3 DNA follows: TGTGCCAGCTCACCCTTGGACGGGGATAATCAGCCCCAGCATTTT. It yields the protein CASSPLDGDNQPQHF. The chain has TRBV18 and TRBJ1-5, with D unclear. V shed 3 bases and J shed 4 bases, with 13 bases lying between them. Germline V gene data show CDR1 as KGHSH and CDR2 as LQKENI. The CDR3 is 15 residues long.

The chain's CDR3 is CASSFQSSTDTQYF. The CDR3 region has the DNA TGTGCCAGCAGTTTTCAGTCTAGCACAGATACGCAGTATTTT. The gene calls are TRBV12-3 or TRBV12-4 and TRBJ2-3; no firm D call. Trimming stripped 3 bases from V and 0 bases from J, with 7 bases between. This CDR3 comprises 14 residues.

The genes are TRBV20-1 and TRBJ2-1; TRBD2 matches at 11 bases. Germline V gives CDR1 DFQATT, CDR2 SNEGSKA (reference sequence). V was clipped by 5 bases and J by 8 bases; unmatched bases: 23. CDR3 size: 19 residues. CDR3 nucleotide sequence: TGCAGTGCTCCCGCAGGCCGGGGTAGCGGGAGGGCTTTCGTCGATGAGCAGTTCTTC. Protein: CSAPAGRGSGRAFVDEQFF.

This clonotype has only one observation. The chain recombines TRBV2 with TRBJ2-5; tentatively, D is TRBD2 (5 bases). CDR1 is SNHLY, CDR2 FYNNEI, per germline. V lost 6 bases, J lost 0 bases, and 17 bases lay in between. The CDR3 totals 16 residues. The CDR3 DNA reads as TGTGCCAGCAGGTCGATGCGGGTACAAGACCAAGAGACCCAGTACTTC. Translating gives CASRSMRVQDQETQYF.

The J gene is TRBJ2-1, the V gene TRBV20-1; 13 bases agree with TRBD2. The V gene end was trimmed by 6 bases and the J gene end by 7 bases; junction bases not matched to a gene: 9. The CDR3 spans 15 residues. Looked up from germline, CDR1 is DFQATT and CDR2 is SNEGSKA (reference sequence). The chain's CDR3 is CSATPGLAGRNEQFF. In DNA form, the CDR3 reads TGCAGTGCCACTCCGGGACTAGCGGGAAGGAATGAGCAGTTCTTC.

The gene calls are TRBV4-1 and TRBJ1-2; possible D gene TRBD1, 5 bases. The V and J ends lost 1 base and 8 bases respectively, with 17 bases between them. The CDR3 is 15 residues long. Per the germline V gene, CDR1 is MGHRA and CDR2 is YSYEKL. CDR3 loop: CASSQVAGILDGYTF. The CDR3 coding sequence is TGCGCCAGCAGCCAAGTCGCAGGGATCTTGGACGGCTACACCTTC.

In this sample, this clonotype turned up once. The rearrangement joins TRBV7-8 to TRBJ1-5; D is perhaps TRBD1 (6 bases). Germline CDR1 is SGHVS and CDR2 is FQNEAQ. CDR3 length: 13 amino acids. Between the trimmed V and J ends, which lost 5 bases and 4 bases, there was a span of 9 bases. The chain's CDR3 is CASSTGTNQPQHF. CDR3 nucleotides: TGTGCCAGCAGCACAGGGACTAATCAGCCCCAGCATTTT.